Below are 8 T cell receptor beta chains sequenced from a single sample in a study of blood T cell repertoires in COVID-19. Assay used: immunoSEQ multiplex PCR; TCRdb lists only in-frame clones, some missing. Of under 45,000 clones listed, approximately 80% are singletons. The source material was peripheral blood. These TCRs come from a man older than 75 with acute or convalescent COVID-19.

J is TRBJ2-1 and V is TRBV5-1; 8 nucleotides match TRBD2. The CDR3 loop spans 15 amino acids. The germline V gene encodes CDR1 SGHRS and CDR2 YFSETQ. The trim removed 3 bases at V and 8 bases at J, leaving 10 bases unmatched. This CDR3 reads CASSSLSGSWDEQFF. The CDR3 region has the DNA TGCGCCAGCAGCTCACTAAGCGGGAGCTGGGATGAGCAGTTCTTC.

This clone was detected only once. V usage is TRBV19 and J usage is TRBJ1-3; D is possibly TRBD1 (6 bases). The CDR3 covers 18 residues. Trimming cost V 4 bases and J 0 bases, with 19 bases left between them. Germline V lookup: CDR1 LNHDA, CDR2 SQIVND (reference sequence). For the CDR3, the DNA is TGTGCCAGTAGTACTCGCTACCTTACAGGGACCTCTGGAAACACCATATATTTT. Translation: CASSTRYLTGTSGNTIYF.

This clone was recorded a few times. The same CDR3 also results from other DNA sequences found in this sample. V usage is TRBV2 and J usage is TRBJ2-7, with no clear D. Trimming took 6 bases from V and 1 from J, leaving 13 bases between them. CDR1 and CDR2 from the germline V gene are SNHLY and FYNNEI. The CDR3 runs 14 residues. The DNA for the CDR3 is TGTGCCAGCAGCTCCGGGTCCCTTTCCTACGAGCAGTACTTC. The encoded protein is CASSSGSLSYEQYF. Complete variable domain (other parts from reference TRBV2 and TRBJ2-7): EPEVTQTPSHQVTQMGQEVILRCVPISNHLYFYWYRQILGQKVEFLVSFYNNEISEKSEIFDDQFSVERPDGSNFTLKIRSTKLEDSAMYFCASSSGSLSYEQYFGPGTRLTVT.

The chain couples TRBV10-3 to TRBJ1-3; no firm D call. Trimming removed 7 bases from V and 0 bases from J, with 7 bases in between. Germline CDR1 reads ENHRY; CDR2 reads SYGVKD. This CDR3 has 13 residues. This chain's CDR3 is CAITGSSGNTIYF. CDR3 nucleotide sequence: TGTGCCATCACCGGGAGCTCTGGAAACACCATATATTTT.

This clone came up many times. This chain connects TRBV6-2 or TRBV6-3 to TRBJ2-7; D may be TRBD1 (6 bases). Looked up from germline, CDR1 is MNHEY and CDR2 is SVGEGT. V was trimmed by 3 bases and J by 4 bases, leaving 16 bases between them. The CDR3 loop spans 15 amino acids. CDR3 amino acids: CASSYRQGNIYEQYF. For the CDR3, the DNA is TGTGCCAGCAGTTATCGCCAGGGGAATATTTACGAGCAGTACTTC.

The CDR3 loop is CASSPRTGRNSPLHF. The DNA for the CDR3 is TGTGCCAGCAGCCCCCGGACAGGGAGAAATTCACCCCTCCACTTT. This chain joins TRBV7-2 and TRBJ1-6; TRBD1 matches at 8 bases. After removal of 5 bases from V and 7 bases from J, the junction contained 7 bases not matched to a gene. This CDR3 region has 15 residues. Germline CDR1 reads SGHTA; CDR2 reads FQGNSA. Combining the CDR3 with reference TRBV7-2 and TRBJ1-6 gives the whole variable domain GAGVSQSPSNKVTEKGKDVELRCDPISGHTALYWYRQSLGQGLEFLIYFQGNSAPDKSGLPSDRFSAERTGGSVSTLTIQRTQQEDSAVYLCASSPRTGRNSPLHFGNGTRLTVT.

This clone has ten or more counts. The chain combines TRBV7-6 with TRBJ1-5; D is perhaps TRBD1 (5 bases). Germline V lookup: CDR1 SGHVS, CDR2 FNYEAQ. The CDR3 contains 15 residues. V dropped 2 bases and J dropped 2 bases, with 10 bases sitting between them. The CDR3 region is CASSLYQGGNQPQHF. CDR3 DNA sequence: TGTGCCAGCAGCTTATATCAGGGCGGCAATCAGCCCCAGCATTTT.

The chain recombines TRBV6-4 with TRBJ1-4; the D gene is possibly TRBD1 (5 bases). This CDR3 spans 15 amino acids. Trimming shortened V by 7 bases and J by 4 bases, and 16 bases separated the two germline ends. From germline, CDR1 is MRHNA and CDR2 SNTAGT. CDR3 sequence (DNA): TGTGCCAGCAAGATGGTGGGGCTGAGTAATGAAAAACTGTTTTTT. Translation: CASKMVGLSNEKLFF.